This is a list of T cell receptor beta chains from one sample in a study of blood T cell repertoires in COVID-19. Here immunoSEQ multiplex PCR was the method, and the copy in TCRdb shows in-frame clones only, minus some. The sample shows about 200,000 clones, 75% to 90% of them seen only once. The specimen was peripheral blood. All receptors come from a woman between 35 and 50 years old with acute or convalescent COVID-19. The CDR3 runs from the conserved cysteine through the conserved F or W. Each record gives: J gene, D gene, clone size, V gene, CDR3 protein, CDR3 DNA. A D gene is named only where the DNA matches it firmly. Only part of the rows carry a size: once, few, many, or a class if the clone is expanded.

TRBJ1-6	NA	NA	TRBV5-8	CASSLRDDSPLHF	TGTGCCAGCAGCTTGCGAGATGATTCACCCCTCCACTTT
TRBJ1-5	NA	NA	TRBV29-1	CSVEGVHEGYNQPQHF	TGCAGCGTTGAGGGAGTACATGAGGGTTACAATCAGCCCCAGCATTTT
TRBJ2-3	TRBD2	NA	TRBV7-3	CASSPGLAGVTDTQYF	TGTGCCAGCAGCCCAGGACTAGCGGGGGTCACAGATACGCAGTATTTT
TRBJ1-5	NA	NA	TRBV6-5	CASLGLNNQPQHF	TGTGCCAGCCTGGGACTTAACAATCAGCCCCAGCATTTT
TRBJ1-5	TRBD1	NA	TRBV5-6	CASSLGTGGHGQPQHF	TGTGCCAGCAGCTTGGGGACAGGGGGGCACGGTCAGCCCCAGCATTTT
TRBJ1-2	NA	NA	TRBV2	CASTGPDGYTF	TGTGCCAGCACAGGGCCCGACGGCTACACCTTC
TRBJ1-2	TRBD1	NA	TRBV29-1	CSVPGQGTSYGYTF	TGCAGCGTCCCGGGACAGGGAACTTCATATGGCTACACCTTC
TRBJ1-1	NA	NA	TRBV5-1	CASTYGTYQNTEAFF	TGCGCCAGCACTTACGGGACATATCAGAACACTGAAGCTTTCTTT
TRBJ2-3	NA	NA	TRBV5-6	CASSMDVAGQDTQYF	TGTGCCAGCAGCATGGACGTGGCTGGACAAGATACGCAGTATTTT
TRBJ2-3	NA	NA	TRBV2	CASGGTGTDTQYF	TGTGCCAGCGGGGGGACTGGCACAGATACGCAGTATTTT
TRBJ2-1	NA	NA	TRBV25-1	CASSDRGNEQFF	TGTGCCAGCAGTGACCGGGGGAATGAGCAGTTCTTC
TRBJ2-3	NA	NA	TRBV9	CASSPEWDTQYF	TGTGCCAGCAGCCCAGAATGGGATACGCAGTATTTT
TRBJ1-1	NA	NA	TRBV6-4	CASSDSTEATEAFF	TGTGCCAGCAGTGACTCGACCGAGGCCACTGAAGCTTTCTTT
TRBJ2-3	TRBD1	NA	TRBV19	CASSIGGQLLTDTQYF	TGTGCCAGTAGTATAGGGGGACAGCTCCTTACAGATACGCAGTATTTT
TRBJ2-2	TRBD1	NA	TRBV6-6	CASSQSDRGITGELFF	TGTGCCAGCAGCCAGTCGGACAGGGGCATCACCGGGGAGCTGTTTTTT
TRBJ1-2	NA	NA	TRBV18	CASSPASTGTNYGYTF	TGTGCCAGCTCACCGGCAAGTACGGGGACTAACTATGGCTACACCTTC
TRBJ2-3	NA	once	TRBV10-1	CASSVSGVDTQYF	TGCGCCAGCAGTGTGTCAGGGGTAGATACGCAGTATTTT
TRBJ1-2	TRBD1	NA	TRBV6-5	CASSRGQGGDYGYTF	TGTGCCAGCAGTCGAGGACAGGGAGGGGACTATGGCTACACCTTC
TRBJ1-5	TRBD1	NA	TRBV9	CASSAGQGIVGQPQHF	TGTGCCAGCAGCGCCGGACAGGGAATAGTGGGTCAGCCCCAGCATTTT
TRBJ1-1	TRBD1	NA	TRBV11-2	CASSLAGGSEAFF	TGTGCCAGCAGCTTAGCAGGGGGATCTGAAGCTTTCTTT
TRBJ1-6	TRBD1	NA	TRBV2	CASTPDRAGNSPLHF	TGTGCCAGCACCCCGGACAGGGCCGGCAATTCACCCCTCCACTTT
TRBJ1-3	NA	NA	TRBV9	CASSSLEGGSGNTIYF	TGTGCCAGCAGCTCCCTCGAAGGCGGATCTGGAAACACCATATATTTT
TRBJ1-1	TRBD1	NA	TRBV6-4	CASSPRGFGTEAFF	TGTGCCAGCAGCCCCAGGGGGTTCGGGACTGAAGCTTTCTTT
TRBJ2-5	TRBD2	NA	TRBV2	CASRTSGGDSKTQYF	TGTGCCAGCAGAACTAGCGGGGGGGATTCGAAGACCCAGTACTTC
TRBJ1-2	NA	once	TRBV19	CASEHSREQAF	TGTGCCAGCGAACACAGCCGGGAACAAGCCTTC
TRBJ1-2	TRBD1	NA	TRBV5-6	CASSLDRGYGYTF	TGTGCCAGCAGCTTGGACAGGGGGTACGGCTACACCTTC
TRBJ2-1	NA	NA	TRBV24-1	CATSDSLPDQGQVRNEQFF	TGTGCCACCAGTGACTCGCTCCCAGATCAGGGCCAAGTTCGCAATGAGCAGTTCTTC
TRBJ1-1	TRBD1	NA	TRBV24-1	CATSPGQGNTEAFF	TGTGCCACCAGCCCGGGACAGGGGAACACTGAAGCTTTCTTT
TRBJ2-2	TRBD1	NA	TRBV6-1	CASSEVTGAPNTGELFF	TGTGCCAGCAGTGAAGTCACAGGGGCCCCGAACACCGGGGAGCTGTTTTTT
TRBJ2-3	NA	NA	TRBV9	CASSVGLQGRRDTQYF	TGTGCCAGCAGCGTAGGTTTGCAGGGGCGGCGGGATACGCAGTATTTT
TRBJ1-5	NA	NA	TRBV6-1	CASSAQNRPYSNQPQHF	TGTGCCAGCAGTGCCCAAAACAGGCCGTATAGCAATCAGCCCCAGCATTTT
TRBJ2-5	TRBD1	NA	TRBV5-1	CASSLGTGAQGDKETQYF	TGCGCCAGCAGCTTGGGGACAGGGGCCCAAGGGGATAAAGAGACCCAGTACTTC
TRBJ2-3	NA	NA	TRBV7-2	CASSLFEADTQYF	TGTGCCAGCAGCTTGTTCGAGGCAGATACGCAGTATTTT
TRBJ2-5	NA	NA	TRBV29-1	CSVDRGKTQYF	TGCAGCGTTGATAGGGGGAAGACCCAGTACTTC
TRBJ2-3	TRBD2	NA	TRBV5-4	CASSLGLAGGQADTQYF	TGTGCCAGCAGCTTGGGACTAGCGGGGGGGCAGGCAGATACGCAGTATTTT
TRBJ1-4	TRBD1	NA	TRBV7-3	CASSLTGQGNEKLFF	TGTGCCAGCAGCTTAACGGGACAGGGTAATGAAAAACTGTTTTTT
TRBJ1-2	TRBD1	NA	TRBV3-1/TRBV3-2	CASGQGYGYTF	TGTGCCAGCGGACAGGGCTATGGCTACACCTTC
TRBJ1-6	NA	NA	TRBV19	CASNSGVYSPLHF	TGTGCCAGCAACTCAGGGGTATATTCACCCCTCCACTTT
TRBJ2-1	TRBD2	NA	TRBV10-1	CASSPVSGGNNEQFF	TGCGCCAGCAGCCCTGTGTCGGGGGGAAACAATGAGCAGTTCTTC
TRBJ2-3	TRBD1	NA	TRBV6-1	CASRDRTGVTDTQYF	TGTGCCAGCAGAGATAGGACAGGGGTCACAGATACGCAGTATTTT
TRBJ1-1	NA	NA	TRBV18	CASSQGDTEAFF	TGTGCCAGCTCACAGGGAGACACTGAAGCTTTCTTT
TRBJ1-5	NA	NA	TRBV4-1	CASSQAGSSYQPQHF	TGCGCCAGCAGTCAAGCCGGGAGTTCATATCAGCCCCAGCATTTT
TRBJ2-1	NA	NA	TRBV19	CASSIVGEYNEQFF	TGTGCCAGTAGTATAGTCGGGGAATACAATGAGCAGTTCTTC
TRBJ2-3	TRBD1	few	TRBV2	CASSVDRGTDTQYF	TGTGCCAGCAGTGTGGACAGGGGCACAGATACGCAGTATTTT
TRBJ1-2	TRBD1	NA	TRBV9	CASSVEGQGTNGYTF	TGTGCCAGCAGCGTAGAGGGACAGGGGACGAATGGCTACACCTTC